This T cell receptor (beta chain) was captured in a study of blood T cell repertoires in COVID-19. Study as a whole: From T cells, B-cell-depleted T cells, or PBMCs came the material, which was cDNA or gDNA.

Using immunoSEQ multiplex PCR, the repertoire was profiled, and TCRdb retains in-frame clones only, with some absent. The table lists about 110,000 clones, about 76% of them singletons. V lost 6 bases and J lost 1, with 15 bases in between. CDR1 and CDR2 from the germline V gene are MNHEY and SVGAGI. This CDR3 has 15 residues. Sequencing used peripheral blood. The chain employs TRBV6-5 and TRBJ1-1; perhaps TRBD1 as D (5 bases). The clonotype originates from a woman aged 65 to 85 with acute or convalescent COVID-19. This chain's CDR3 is CASSRGGMANTEAFF. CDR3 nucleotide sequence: TGTGCCAGCAGCCGCGGGGGGATGGCGAACACTGAAGCTTTCTTT.